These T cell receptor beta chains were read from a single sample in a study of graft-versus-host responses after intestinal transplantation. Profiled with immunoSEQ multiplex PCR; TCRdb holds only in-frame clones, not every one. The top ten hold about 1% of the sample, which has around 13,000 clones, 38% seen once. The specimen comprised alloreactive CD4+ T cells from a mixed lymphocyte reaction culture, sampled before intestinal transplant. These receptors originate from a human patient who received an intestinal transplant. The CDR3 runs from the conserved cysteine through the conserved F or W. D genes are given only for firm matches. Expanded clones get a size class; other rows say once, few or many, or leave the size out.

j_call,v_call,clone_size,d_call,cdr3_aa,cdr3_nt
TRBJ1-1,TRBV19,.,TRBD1,CASSGPAGGGTEAFF,TGTGCCAGTAGTGGACCCGCAGGGGGTGGCACTGAAGCTTTCTTT
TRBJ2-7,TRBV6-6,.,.,CASSYSPSTYEQYF,TGTGCCAGCAGTTACTCTCCTAGCACCTACGAGCAGTACTTC
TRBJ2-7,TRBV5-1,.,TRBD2,CASSLAVTGGLLEQYF,TGCGCCAGCAGCCTAGCGGTTACGGGGGGGTTACTCGAGCAGTACTTC
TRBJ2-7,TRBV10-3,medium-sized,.,CAISVGGPDEQYF,TGTGCCATCAGTGTAGGCGGCCCGGACGAGCAGTACTTC
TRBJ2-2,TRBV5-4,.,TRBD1,CASSLDRGRTGELFF,TGTGCCAGCAGCTTGGACAGGGGGCGCACCGGGGAGCTGTTTTTT
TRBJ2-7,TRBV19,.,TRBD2,CASSVRTSSAYEQYF,TGTGCCAGTAGTGTAAGGACTAGTTCCGCCTACGAGCAGTACTTC
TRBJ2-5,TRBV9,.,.,CASSPRGVPAQETQYF,TGTGCCAGCAGCCCAAGAGGAGTGCCGGCCCAAGAGACCCAGTACTTC
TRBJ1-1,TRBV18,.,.,CASSPPSRLNTEAFF,TGTGCCAGCTCACCACCATCACGGTTGAACACTGAAGCTTTCTTT
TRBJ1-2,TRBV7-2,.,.,CASGRAGDYGYTF,TGTGCCAGCGGCAGGGCAGGGGACTATGGCTACACCTTC
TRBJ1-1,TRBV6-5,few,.,CASRVGPLNTEAFF,TGTGCCAGCAGAGTGGGGCCGCTGAACACTGAAGCTTTCTTT
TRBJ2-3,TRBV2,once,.,CASSEYRGTDTQYF,TGTGCCAGCAGTGAATATAGGGGGACAGATACGCAGTATTTT
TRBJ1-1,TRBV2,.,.,CASIREGRVNTEAFF,TGTGCCAGCATAAGGGAGGGGCGAGTGAACACTGAAGCTTTCTTT
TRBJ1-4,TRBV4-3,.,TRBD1,CASSRLPTGTGIEKLFF,TGCGCCAGCAGCCGCCTTCCCACCGGGACAGGGATCGAAAAACTGTTTTTT
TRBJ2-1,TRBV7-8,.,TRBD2,CASSLAFAGVIYNEQFF,TGTGCCAGCAGCTTAGCGTTTGCGGGGGTAATCTACAATGAGCAGTTCTTC
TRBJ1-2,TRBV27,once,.,CASSPRTLNYGYTF,TGTGCCAGCAGTCCGAGGACTCTTAACTATGGCTACACCTTC
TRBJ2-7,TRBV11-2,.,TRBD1,CASSPRTGGSSYEQYF,TGTGCCAGCAGCCCGAGGACAGGGGGAAGCTCCTACGAGCAGTACTTC
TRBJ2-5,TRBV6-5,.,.,CASSRRGDQETQYF,TGTGCCAGCAGCCGCAGGGGAGACCAAGAGACCCAGTACTTC
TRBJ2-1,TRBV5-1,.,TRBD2,CASSLGDGGGPYNEQFF,TGCGCCAGCAGCTTGGGGGACGGCGGGGGGCCGTACAATGAGCAGTTCTTC
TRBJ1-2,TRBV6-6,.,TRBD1,CATRDRGNINYGYTF,TGTGCCACCCGGGACAGGGGAAATATCAACTATGGCTACACCTTC
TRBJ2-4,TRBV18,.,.,CASSPRLDKNIQYF,TGTGCCAGCTCACCACGATTAGACAAAAACATTCAGTACTTC
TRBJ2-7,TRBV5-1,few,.,CASSLGPSGYEQYF,TGCGCCAGCAGCTTGGGCCCCTCGGGGTACGAGCAGTACTTC
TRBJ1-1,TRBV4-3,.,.,CASSGRLTGGTEAFF,TGCGCCAGCAGCGGACGACTTACAGGTGGCACTGAAGCTTTCTTT
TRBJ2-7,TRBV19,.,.,CASSIATASYEQYF,TGTGCCAGTAGTATAGCGACAGCCTCCTACGAGCAGTACTTC
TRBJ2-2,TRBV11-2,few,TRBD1,CASSWASLGTGNTGELFF,TGTGCCAGCAGCTGGGCCTCCCTCGGGACAGGGAACACCGGGGAGCTGTTTTTT
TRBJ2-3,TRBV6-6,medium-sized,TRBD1,CASRTGTVTDTQYF,TGTGCCAGCAGAACCGGGACAGTCACAGATACGCAGTATTTT
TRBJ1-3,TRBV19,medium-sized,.,CASRLSGFSGNTIYF,TGTGCCAGTAGGTTGTCAGGGTTCTCTGGAAACACCATATATTTT
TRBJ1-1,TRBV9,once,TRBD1,CASSRRQGANTEAFF,TGTGCCAGCAGCCGTCGACAGGGGGCGAACACTGAAGCTTTCTTT